This entry is about one T cell receptor (beta chain). Its target is not known. The source of the sample is a study of T cell responses to AZD1222 COVID-19 vaccine. The method was immunoSEQ multiplex PCR; TCRdb's version includes in-frame clones alone and lacks a portion of them. The data show 80,000 to 90,000 clones, around nine tenths seen once. Broader study findings: Nearly half of spike-specific TCRs reportedly go after variant regions that carry no mutations. With two AZD1222 doses given, Spike-specific TCR breadth and depth both rose. Researchers took repertoire samples only after the peak T cell response had come.

The sequence derives from an adult in good health. The input for sequencing was peripheral blood, taken on day 0 of MenACWY control vaccination.

DNA for the CDR3: TGCGCCAGCAGCTTCGAGGGAAATACGCAGTATTTT. Amino acid sequence: CASSFEGNTQYF. The gene calls are TRBV5-1 and TRBJ2-3; maybe TRBD2 (5 bases). Trimming shortened V by 2 bases and J by 7 bases, and 8 bases separated the two germline ends. Germline CDR1 SGHRS, CDR2 YFSETQ. The CDR3 is made up of 12 amino acids. Looking up the rest from reference TRBV5-1 and TRBJ2-3 gives the full variable domain: KAGVTQTPRYLIKTRGQQVTLSCSPISGHRSVSWYQQTPGQGLQFLFEYFSETQRNKGNFPGRFSGRQFSNSRSEMNVSTLELGDSALYLCASSFEGNTQYFGPGTRLTVL.